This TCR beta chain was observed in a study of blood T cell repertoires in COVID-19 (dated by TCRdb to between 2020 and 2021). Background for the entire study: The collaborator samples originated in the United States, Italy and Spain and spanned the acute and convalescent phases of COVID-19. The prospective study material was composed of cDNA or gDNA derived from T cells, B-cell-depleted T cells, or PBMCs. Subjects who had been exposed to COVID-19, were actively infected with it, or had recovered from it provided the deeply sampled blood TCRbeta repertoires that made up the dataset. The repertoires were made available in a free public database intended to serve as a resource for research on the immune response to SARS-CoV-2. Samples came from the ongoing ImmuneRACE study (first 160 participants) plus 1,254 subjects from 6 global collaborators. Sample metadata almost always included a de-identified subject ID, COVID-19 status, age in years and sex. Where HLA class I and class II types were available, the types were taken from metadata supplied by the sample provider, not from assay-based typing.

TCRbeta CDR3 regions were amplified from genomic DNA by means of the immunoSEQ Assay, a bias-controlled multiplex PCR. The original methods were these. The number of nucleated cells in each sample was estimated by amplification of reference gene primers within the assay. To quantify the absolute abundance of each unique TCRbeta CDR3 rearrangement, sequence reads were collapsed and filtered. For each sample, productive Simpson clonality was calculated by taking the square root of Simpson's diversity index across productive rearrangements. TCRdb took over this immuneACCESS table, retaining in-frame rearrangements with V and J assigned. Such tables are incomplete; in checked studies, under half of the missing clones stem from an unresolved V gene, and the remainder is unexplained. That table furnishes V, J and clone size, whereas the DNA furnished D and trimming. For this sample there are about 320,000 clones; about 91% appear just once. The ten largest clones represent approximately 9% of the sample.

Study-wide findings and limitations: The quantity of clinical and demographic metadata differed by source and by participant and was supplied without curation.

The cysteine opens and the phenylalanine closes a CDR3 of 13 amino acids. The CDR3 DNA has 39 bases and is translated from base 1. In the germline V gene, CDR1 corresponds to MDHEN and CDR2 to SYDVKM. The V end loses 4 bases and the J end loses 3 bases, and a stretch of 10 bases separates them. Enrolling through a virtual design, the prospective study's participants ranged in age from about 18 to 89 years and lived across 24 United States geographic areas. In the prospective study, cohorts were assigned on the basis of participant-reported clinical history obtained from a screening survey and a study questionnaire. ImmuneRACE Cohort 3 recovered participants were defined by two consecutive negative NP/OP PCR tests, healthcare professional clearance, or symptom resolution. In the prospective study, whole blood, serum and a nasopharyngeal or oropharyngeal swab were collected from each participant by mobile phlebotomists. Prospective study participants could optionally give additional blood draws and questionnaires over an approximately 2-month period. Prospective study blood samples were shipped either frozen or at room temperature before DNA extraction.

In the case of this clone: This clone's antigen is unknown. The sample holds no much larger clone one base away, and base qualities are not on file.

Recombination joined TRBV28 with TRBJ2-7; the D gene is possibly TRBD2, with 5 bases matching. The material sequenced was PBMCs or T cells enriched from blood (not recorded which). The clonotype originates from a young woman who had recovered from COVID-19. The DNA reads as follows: TGTGCCAGCAGTTCGGGGTATGTCTACGAGCAGTACTTC. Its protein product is CASSSGYVYEQYF.